The 5 T cell receptor beta chains in this list originate from one sample, sequenced in a study of T cells in Graves' hyperthyroidism and ophthalmopathy. RNA transcripts provided the source from which TCR beta CDR3 regions were amplified. HTBI primers were the set used in a first-round RT-PCR of the TCR CDR3. One entry per CDR3 protein results from TCRdb running MiXCR on the multiplex PCR reads. The sample shows approximately 610,000 distinct CDR3 sequences, roughly 15% of them seen only once. Sequenced: blood. The receptor source for this set is a middle-aged woman with Graves' ophthalmopathy.

Ten or more counts support this clonotype. The chain couples TRBV29-1 to TRBJ1-2, with a tentative D call TRBD1 (6 bases). V shed 2 bases and J shed 4 bases, with 17 bases lying between them. The CDR3 loop spans 15 amino acids. Germline V gives CDR1 SQVTM, CDR2 ANQGSEA. The CDR3 sequence is CSVELWEGGGYGYTF. The CDR3 nucleotides are TGCAGCGTTGAATTATGGGAAGGGGGAGGCTATGGCTACACCTTC.

The chain is built from TRBV19 and TRBJ1-5; 9 bases agree with TRBD1. Germline V CDR1 and CDR2: LNHDA, SQIVND (reference sequence). CDR3 length equals 16 residues. After removal of 3 bases from V and 6 bases from J, the junction contained 9 bases not matched to a gene. The CDR3 here is CASSIFGQGNLQPQHF. Here the CDR3 DNA reads TGTGCCAGTAGTATTTTTGGACAGGGGAACCTTCAGCCCCAGCATTTT.

This clonotype was detected ten times or more. This sequence joins TRBV10-3 and TRBJ2-7; D possibly corresponds to TRBD1 (7 bases). Trimming took 3 bases from V and 5 from J, leaving 17 bases between them. Germline V gene lookup returns CDR1 ENHRY and CDR2 SYGVKD. The CDR3 is 15 amino acids. CDR3 in DNA: TGTGCCATCAGTGATCCGGTCACAGGGGAGGACGAGCAGTACTTC. Translation: CAISDPVTGEDEQYF.

This clonotype appeared many times. The rearrangement joins TRBV19 to TRBJ2-7; TRBD2 matches 7 bases. The V segment lost 8 bases and the J segment 2 bases; nucleotides outside the gene matches: 9. The length of the CDR3 is 14 residues. The germline V gene encodes CDR1 LNHDA and CDR2 SQIVND (reference sequence). This chain's CDR3 is CASFPGSGAYEQYF. The DNA for the CDR3 is TGTGCCAGTTTCCCGGGGAGCGGGGCCTACGAGCAGTACTTC.

The chain carries TRBV10-3 and TRBJ1-3; D not resolved. Per the germline V gene, CDR1 is ENHRY and CDR2 is SYGVKD. The CDR3 is 18 residues long. Trimming removed 1 base from V and 0 bases from J, with 16 bases in between. CDR3 region: CAISEFVYPGASGNTIYF. The CDR3 DNA follows: TGTGCCATCAGTGAGTTCGTCTACCCAGGCGCCTCTGGAAACACCATATATTTT.